The 27 T cell receptor beta chains in this list originate from one sample, sequenced in a study of blood T cell repertoires in COVID-19. The repertoire was sequenced with immunoSEQ multiplex PCR; TCRdb's copy has only in-frame clones and lacks some. The repertoire consists of some 210,000 clones, with approximately 90% occurring once and the leading ten covering approximately 1.2%. Sequenced: peripheral blood. These receptor sequences come from a man aged 25 to 40 with acute or convalescent COVID-19.

This chain uses TRBV5-1 with TRBJ2-3, with a tentative D call TRBD2 (5 bases). This CDR3 is 13 amino acids long. Germline assignment: CDR1 SGHRS and CDR2 YFSETQ. Trimming pared 3 bases from V and 2 bases from J, leaving 7 bases between. CDR3 coding DNA: TGCGCCAGCAGCTGGACTGCCACAGATACGCAGTATTTT. Protein sequence: CASSWTATDTQYF.

This chain uses TRBV28 with TRBJ1-6; D is uncertain. V lost 5 bases and J lost 9, with 20 bases in between. CDR3 length: 16 amino acids. Per germline, CDR1 MDHEN and CDR2 SYDVKM. The CDR3 spells CASSLTGLSLGSPLHF. The CDR3 bases are TGTGCCAGCAGTCTAACGGGGTTGTCCTTAGGTTCACCCCTCCACTTT.

This sequence joins TRBV19 and TRBJ2-1, with 10 bases fitting TRBD1. V lost 5 bases, J lost 5 bases, and 9 bases stayed unmatched. The CDR3 runs to 16 residues. Germline CDR1 and CDR2: LNHDA and SQIVND (reference sequence). The CDR3 nucleotides read TGTGCCAGTAGTCCATGGACAGGGGGTAAGGACAATGAGCAGTTCTTC. Amino acid sequence: CASSPWTGGKDNEQFF.

V and J are TRBV4-1 and TRBJ2-1; TRBD2 aligns across 7 bases. This CDR3 contains 17 residues. Per the germline V gene, CDR1 is MGHRA and CDR2 is YSYEKL. V lost 4 bases, J lost 7 bases, and 16 bases stayed unmatched. The CDR3 sequence: CASSPDPSGTMVNEQFF. The CDR3 DNA reads TGCGCCAGCAGCCCGGACCCCAGCGGGACCATGGTTAATGAGCAGTTCTTC.

This clone showed up just a few times. The DNA for the CDR3 is TGTGCCAGCAGTAACCAGGGCCACTATGGCTACACCTTC. Translated: CASSNQGHYGYTF. The rearrangement joins TRBV2 to TRBJ1-2; D may be TRBD1 (5 bases). This CDR3 is built from 13 residues. The V end was cut by 5 bases, the J end by 3 bases, with 10 bases between. Germline V gene sequence: CDR1 SNHLY, CDR2 FYNNEI.

This clone came up once. The rearrangement joins TRBV19 to TRBJ2-7; 9 nucleotides align to TRBD1. The CDR3 extends over 13 amino acids. Trimming removed 6 bases from V and 6 bases from J; junction bases left unmatched: 6. Germline values: CDR1 LNHDA, CDR2 SQIVND (reference sequence). DNA for the CDR3: TGTGCCAGTAGCCCCGGGACAGGGATCGAGCAGTACTTC. Translation: CASSPGTGIEQYF.

The chain links TRBV15 to TRBJ2-1; 10 bases are a match to TRBD1. V was pared by 0 bases and J by 6 bases, with 2 bases of the junction left unmatched. Germline assignment: CDR1 LNHNV and CDR2 YYDKDF (reference sequence). The CDR3 length is 15 residues. CDR3 nucleotide sequence: TGTGCCACCAGCAGAGATCGGACAGGGGGCAATGAGCAGTTCTTC. Amino acids: CATSRDRTGGNEQFF. Using reference TRBV15 and TRBJ2-1 for the parts outside the CDR3, the full variable domain is DAMVIQNPRYQVTQFGKPVTLSCSQTLNHNVMYWYQQKSSQAPKLLFHYYDKDFNNEADTPDNFQSRRPNTSFCFLDIRSPGLGDTAMYLCATSRDRTGGNEQFFGPGTRLTVL.

This clone was found a few times. The chain links TRBV4-2 to TRBJ1-2; no firm D call. The CDR3 consists of 15 residues. Trimming cost V 0 bases and J 5 bases, with 13 bases left between them. Germline V gene sequence: CDR1 LGHNA, CDR2 YNFKEQ. CDR3: CASSQDEGRRYGYTF. Here the CDR3 DNA reads TGTGCCAGCAGCCAAGATGAGGGCAGGAGATATGGCTACACCTTC.

V usage is TRBV18 and J usage is TRBJ2-3; perhaps TRBD1 as D (5 bases). The length of the CDR3 is 15 residues. The V end lost 2 bases, the J end lost 4 bases, and 13 bases lay between the germline ends. CDR1 and CDR2 (germline): KGHSH, LQKENI. The DNA for the CDR3 is TGTGCCAGCTCACCATCATTAGGGGTCGCAGATACGCAGTATTTT. Protein: CASSPSLGVADTQYF.

This chain links TRBV2 with TRBJ1-2; D uncertain. The CDR3 contains 14 residues. V shed 6 bases and J shed 0 bases, with 11 bases lying between them. Per the germline V gene, CDR1 is SNHLY and CDR2 is FYNNEI. CDR3 coding DNA: TGTGCCAGCAGCGAGTTCAAAGCTAACTATGGCTACACCTTC. Its protein is CASSEFKANYGYTF.

In its sample, this clone was seen once. This chain uses TRBV10-3 with TRBJ2-5; 7 nucleotides align to TRBD1. J was trimmed by 2 bases and V by 11 bases; bases with no gene match: 8. Germline V gives CDR1 ENHRY, CDR2 SYGVKD. This CDR3 has 13 amino acids. CDR3 DNA sequence: TGTGCCGTCGGACAGGAAAGGCAAGAGACCCAGTACTTC. It is translated as CAVGQERQETQYF.

This rearrangement joins TRBV28 to TRBJ2-7; TRBD1 matches 9 bases. Germline CDR1 reads MDHEN; CDR2 reads SYDVKM. After removal of 3 bases from V and 7 bases from J, the junction contained 7 bases not matched to a gene. CDR3 size: 14 residues. The CDR3 DNA follows: TGTGCCAGCAGTTTTGGGACAGGGTCTCGGGAGCAGTACTTC. Translated: CASSFGTGSREQYF.

This chain joins TRBV5-4 and TRBJ1-5, with D perhaps TRBD1 (6 bases). V was trimmed by 0 bases and J by 3 bases, leaving 7 bases between them. The CDR3 has 14 amino acids. Germline loops: CDR1 SGHNT, CDR2 YYREEE (reference sequence). The CDR3 spells CASSLGGHNQPQHF. The CDR3 DNA sequence: TGTGCCAGCAGCTTGGGGGGGCACAATCAGCCCCAGCATTTT.

The J gene is TRBJ2-5, the V gene TRBV10-3; 12 bases match TRBD2. This CDR3 region has 15 residues. In germline, CDR1 is ENHRY, CDR2 SYGVKD. Germline trimming cut 4 bases from V and 2 bases from J; bases unmatched to any gene: 2. In nucleotides, the CDR3 is TGTGCCATCAGTGGGACTAGCGGGACACAAGAGACCCAGTACTTC. It codes for CAISGTSGTQETQYF.

The gene calls are TRBV5-1 and TRBJ2-2; perhaps TRBD2 as D (5 bases). V was pared by 6 bases and J by 0 bases, with 12 bases between. Germline V gene data show CDR1 as SGHRS and CDR2 as YFSETQ. CDR3 length equals 15 residues. In DNA form, the CDR3 reads TGCGCCAGCAAGCGAGGGTTCGCGAACACCGGGGAGCTGTTTTTT. Translating gives CASKRGFANTGELFF.

The chain has TRBV24-1 and TRBJ2-2; 7 positions agree with TRBD1. The CDR3 consists of 16 residues. Germline V gene sequence: CDR1 KGHDR, CDR2 SFDVKD. V gave up 4 bases and J gave up 6 bases; unmatched junction bases: 10. CDR3 DNA: TGTGCCACCAGTGACCCAGGGGGAAAGAGTGCCGGGGAGCTGTTTTTT. This gives the protein CATSDPGGKSAGELFF.

The rearrangement links TRBV5-6 to TRBJ2-7, with TRBD1 matching 10 bases. Germline CDR1 and CDR2: SGHDT and YYEEEE. The CDR3 is made up of 15 amino acids. Trimming at V came to 1 base and at J to 2 bases, leaving 3 bases not matched to a gene. Written as DNA, the CDR3 is TGTGCCAGCAGCTTGCCCGGGACAGGGGCCTACGAGCAGTACTTC. Protein: CASSLPGTGAYEQYF.

This sequence joins TRBV28 and TRBJ1-5; 10 bases map to TRBD1. V lost 4 bases and J lost 2; bases outside the gene matches: 8. Germline V gene data show CDR1 as MDHEN and CDR2 as SYDVKM. This CDR3 is built from 17 residues. The CDR3, as DNA: TGTGCCAGCAGTTCCCTAGGGGACAGGGGAGGCAATCAGCCCCAGCATTTT. Protein sequence: CASSSLGDRGGNQPQHF.

The chain employs TRBV28 and TRBJ1-3; tentatively, D is TRBD1 (5 bases). V shed 5 bases and J shed 2 bases, with 19 bases lying between them. The CDR3 runs 17 residues. Germline CDR1 MDHEN, CDR2 SYDVKM. The chain's CDR3 is CASSRPIGVRTGNTIYF. The CDR3 bases are TGTGCCAGCAGTCGCCCAATAGGGGTACGGACTGGAAACACCATATATTTT.

V usage is TRBV28 and J usage is TRBJ2-2, with D perhaps TRBD2 (7 bases). Trimming left V 6 bases short and J 6 bases short, with 20 bases between. Germline CDR1 MDHEN, CDR2 SYDVKM. CDR3 length: 16 residues. CDR3 bases: TGTGCCAGCAGGCGACAGACCCAGGGGAGGGCCGGGGAGCTGTTTTTT. Translating it yields CASRRQTQGRAGELFF.

The chain combines TRBV5-6 with TRBJ1-1, with TRBD1 matching 7 bases. CDR1 SGHDT and CDR2 YYEEEE come from the germline V gene. This CDR3 is built from 16 residues. V lost 0 bases, J lost 0 bases, and 5 bases stayed unmatched. The CDR3 here is CASSLEAGGLNTEAFF. The DNA of the CDR3 is TGTGCCAGCAGCTTGGAGGCAGGGGGGTTGAACACTGAAGCTTTCTTT.

The chain carries TRBV27 and TRBJ2-3, with 11 bases identical to TRBD1. The junction had 9 bases not matched to a gene; V was cut back by 6 bases and J by 4 bases. This CDR3 region has 16 residues. CDR1 is MNHEY and CDR2 is SMNVEV in the germline V gene (reference sequence). The CDR3 sequence is CASRLMGDRGSDTQYF. As DNA, the CDR3 is TGTGCCAGCAGACTTATGGGGGACAGGGGGTCAGATACGCAGTATTTT.

The V call is TRBV11-2, the J call TRBJ1-2, with a possible D match to TRBD1 (6 bases). This CDR3 comprises 16 residues. CDR1 SGHAT and CDR2 FQNNGV come from the germline V gene. V was shortened by 1 base and J by 4 bases, with 16 bases between the two germline ends. DNA for the CDR3: TGTGCCAGCAGCTTAGGGTTCTGGGGGCCCCTCTATGGCTACACCTTC. Its protein is CASSLGFWGPLYGYTF.

The CDR3 coding sequence is TGTGCCAGCACGAGACTAGCAGGGGAGACCCAGTACTTC. This codes for CASTRLAGETQYF. The gene calls are TRBV27 and TRBJ2-5; 7 bases map to TRBD2. Germline CDR1 reads MNHEY; CDR2 reads SMNVEV (reference sequence). The CDR3 contains 13 residues. The junction had 7 bases not matched to a gene; V was cut back by 7 bases and J by 5 bases.

This chain connects TRBV27 to TRBJ2-3, with TRBD2 identical over 8 bases. V shed 3 bases, J shed 4 bases, and the junction held 3 bases outside the gene matches. CDR3 length: 14 amino acids. CDR1 MNHEY and CDR2 SMNVEV come from the germline V gene (reference sequence). This CDR3 is CASSFYGRADTQYF. The CDR3 DNA is TGTGCCAGCAGTTTCTACGGGAGGGCAGATACGCAGTATTTT.

The chain recombines TRBV11-1 with TRBJ1-2; maybe TRBD1 (5 bases). There are 14 residues in the CDR3. Trimming stripped 11 bases from V and 2 bases from J, with 18 bases between. CDR1 and CDR2 from the germline V gene are SGHAT and FQDESV (reference sequence). The CDR3: CAPDGTRTNYGYTF. As DNA, the CDR3 is TGTGCCCCTGATGGGACTCGAACCAACTATGGCTACACCTTC.

V gene TRBV9 combines with J gene TRBJ2-3; D possibly corresponds to TRBD2 (5 bases). Per germline, CDR1 SGDLS and CDR2 YYNGEE. The V end lost 3 bases, the J end lost 0 bases, and 11 bases lay between the germline ends. The CDR3 has 15 residues. This CDR3 reads CASSGSGLSTDTQYF. CDR3 nucleotide sequence: TGTGCCAGCAGCGGTTCCGGACTGAGCACAGATACGCAGTATTTT.